This T cell receptor beta chain appears in the sequencing data of a study of T-cell memory formation after mild COVID-19. Background on the study: The two donors had largely donor-specific TCR clusters.

General observations from the study: Day 15 to 85 contracting clones showed balanced CD4/CD8; later expanders leaned CD4+.

UMIs and sample barcodes were carried by the TCR alpha and TCR beta cDNA libraries that 5'RACE produced using constant-segment primers. TCRdb reanalysed the 5' RACE reads using MiXCR and keeps one entry per CDR3 protein. Of 500,000 to 600,000 distinct CDR3 sequences listed, approximately 19% were seen once; the top ten hold about 12%. As to this clonotype: No antigen is known for it.

The CDR3 length is 13 residues. V was clipped by 1 base and J by 5 bases, with 8 bases between them. CDR1 is LNHDA, CDR2 SQIVND, per germline (reference sequence). The J gene is TRBJ1-1, the V gene TRBV19; possibly TRBD1 for D (6 bases). Material: PBMCs or a T cell subset sorted from them (not recorded which). The sequence was obtained from an adult woman who had mild COVID-19 (a few samples of this study predate the infection). Cell type and time point are not known. The CDR3 coding sequence is TGTGCCAGTAGTATAGCCAGGGGTACTGAAGCTTTCTTT. Amino acid sequence: CASSIARGTEAFF.